This T cell receptor (beta chain) was captured by sequencing in a study of CD8 T cells in ankylosing spondylitis. Study conclusions and caveats: Among TCR beta sequences, a motif of fewer than 10 highly homologous variants appeared characteristic of ankylosing spondylitis blood.

Generation of TCR beta libraries employed quantitative 5'-RACE incorporating molecular barcodes. TCRdb passed the 5' RACE reads through MiXCR, listing each CDR3 protein once. The sample carries some 450,000 distinct CDR3 sequences, 15% to 20% recorded once. Concerning this clonotype: Its antigen remains unidentified.

The CDR3 covers 17 residues. Per the germline V gene, CDR1 is SGHRS and CDR2 is YFSETQ. V was cut by 2 bases and J by 4 bases, with 19 bases left in between. This TCR was recovered from a male donor with ankylosing spondylitis. The sequencing input was blood, either unsorted or a sorted T cell fraction (not recorded which). The V call is TRBV5-1, the J call TRBJ1-3, with D hard to call. The CDR3 coding sequence is TGCGCCAGCAGCTTAAGAGATCCATCAAGCCCCGGAAACACCATATATTTT. This gives the protein CASSLRDPSSPGNTIYF.